These 30 T cell receptor beta chains share one sample of origin, sequenced in a study of cytomegalovirus exposure and HLA in healthy donors. PCR amplification relied on 60 Vbeta primers (plus 13 Jbeta primers). Clones were sequenced by immunoSEQ multiplex PCR, and TCRdb holds only the in-frame ones, with some missing. The sample table sets out 95,000 to 110,000 clones. The specimen was PBMCs. The origin of the receptors is a man aged 40-50 years in good health and CMV-seronegative.

Notes on this clone: The junction departs from the called germline gene at one end, perhaps through a read error. This chain joins TRBV7-2 and TRBJ1-5; 7 bases map to TRBD1. CDR1 is SGHTA, CDR2 FQGNSA, per germline. This CDR3 has 15 residues. CDR3 in amino acids: CASSKDRRGNRPQHF. DNA of the CDR3: TGTGCCAGCAGCAAGGACAGGAGGGGCAATCGGCCCCAGCATTTT.

The rearrangement uses TRBV15 and TRBJ2-7; a weak D match, TRBD2 (5 bases). This CDR3 spans 14 amino acids. Between the trimmed V and J ends, which lost 1 base and 3 bases, there was a span of 10 bases. CDR1 is LNHNV, CDR2 YYDKDF, per germline (reference sequence). In DNA form, the CDR3 reads TGTGCCACCAGCAGAGGTGGAGGATACTACGAGCAGTACTTC. It encodes CATSRGGGYYEQYF.

The chain has TRBV7-2 and TRBJ1-3; 8 bases are a match to TRBD1. The CDR3 loop spans 16 amino acids. The V gene end was trimmed by 5 bases and the J gene end by 0 bases; junction bases not matched to a gene: 6. CDR1 SGHTA and CDR2 FQGNSA come from the germline V gene. The CDR3 sequence: CASSPGQGFSGNTIYF. In DNA form, the CDR3 reads TGTGCCAGCAGCCCCGGACAGGGCTTCTCTGGAAACACCATATATTTT. Filled out from reference TRBV7-2 and TRBJ1-3, the complete variable domain reads GAGVSQSPSNKVTEKGKDVELRCDPISGHTALYWYRQSLGQGLEFLIYFQGNSAPDKSGLPSDRFSAERTGGSVSTLTIQRTQQEDSAVYLCASSPGQGFSGNTIYFGEGSWLTVV.

The CDR3 region has the DNA TGTGCCAGCACTCCAGGGGGCCGGAGCACAGATACGCAGTATTTT. Protein: CASTPGGRSTDTQYF. The chain employs TRBV2 and TRBJ2-3; 8 bases are a match to TRBD1. J gave up 0 bases and V 7 bases, and 6 bases lay outside the gene matches. Per the germline V gene, CDR1 is SNHLY and CDR2 is FYNNEI. The CDR3 loop spans 15 amino acids.

The V call is TRBV19, the J call TRBJ1-1; 7 nucleotides align to TRBD1. The J segment lost 3 bases and the V segment lost 6 bases, leaving 4 bases of the junction unmatched. The CDR3 runs to 13 residues. Per germline, CDR1 LNHDA and CDR2 SQIVND (reference sequence). CDR3 DNA: TGTGCCAGTAGAACTCAGGGGGACACTGAAGCTTTCTTT. It yields the protein CASRTQGDTEAFF.

The rearrangement joins TRBV5-1 to TRBJ2-1; 7 bases line up with TRBD2. CDR1 and CDR2 from the germline V gene are SGHRS and YFSETQ. The J segment lost 0 bases and the V segment lost 4 bases, leaving 7 bases of the junction unmatched. This CDR3 has 16 amino acids. The CDR3 DNA reads as TGCGCCAGCAGCCTGGGCGGGGGTCGCTCCTACAATGAGCAGTTCTTC. As protein: CASSLGGGRSYNEQFF.

The chain carries TRBV5-4 and TRBJ1-6, with D unresolved. With 4 bases removed from V and 7 bases from J, the gap between germline ends came to 12 bases. The CDR3 length is 14 residues. The germline gives CDR1 SGHNT, CDR2 YYREEE (reference sequence). The CDR3 DNA is TGTGCCAGCAGCCCGGACTTGCAGAATTCACCCCTCCACTTT. Amino acids: CASSPDLQNSPLHF.

The chain carries TRBV4-2 and TRBJ2-1; 9 bases map to TRBD2. There are 19 residues in the CDR3. The ends lost 0 bases at V and 7 bases at J; junction bases unmatched: 16. The germline V gene encodes CDR1 LGHNA and CDR2 YNFKEQ. CDR3 amino acids: CASSQDLGWAGGSRNEQFF. The DNA of the CDR3 is TGTGCCAGCAGCCAAGATCTTGGATGGGCGGGGGGGAGTAGGAATGAGCAGTTCTTC.

The rearrangement joins TRBV6-1 to TRBJ2-1, with 8 nucleotides matching TRBD1. The CDR3 is made up of 15 amino acids. The trim removed 6 bases at V and 0 bases at J, leaving 4 bases unmatched. In germline, CDR1 is MNHNS, CDR2 SASEGT. The CDR3 region is CASRRQGSSYNEQFF. DNA for the CDR3: TGTGCCAGCAGAAGACAGGGGAGCTCCTACAATGAGCAGTTCTTC.

V is TRBV20-1 and J is TRBJ2-7, with D possibly being TRBD2 (6 bases). The CDR3 runs to 11 residues. The germline gives CDR1 DFQATT, CDR2 SNEGSKA (reference sequence). Trimming stripped 3 bases from V and 6 bases from J, with 9 bases between. In DNA, the CDR3 is TGCAGTGCTAGTTCGGGGGTCGAGCAGTACTTC. Amino acid sequence: CSASSGVEQYF.

As to this clone: The same CDR3 can be traced to other DNA sequences in this sample. The V gene is TRBV28, the J gene TRBJ2-1; D is possibly TRBD2 (5 bases). This CDR3 is 13 amino acids long. V lost 5 bases and J 12 bases, leaving 17 bases between the germline ends. CDR1 MDHEN and CDR2 SYDVKM come from the germline V gene. Here the CDR3 reads CASSSGLLGGQFF. The DNA for the CDR3 is TGTGCCAGCAGTAGTGGCCTCCTCGGAGGGCAGTTCTTC.

The gene calls are TRBV7-2 and TRBJ2-1, with 7 bases that match TRBD2. Germline CDR1 SGHTA, CDR2 FQGNSA. This CDR3 region has 16 residues. V gave up 5 bases and J gave up 2 bases; unmatched junction bases: 9. DNA of the CDR3: TGTGCCAGCAGCGGAGGTGGCGGGGGAACCTACAATGAGCAGTTCTTC. This gives the protein CASSGGGGGTYNEQFF.

The rearrangement joins TRBV6-1 to TRBJ2-1, with a tentative D call TRBD1 (5 bases). This CDR3 region has 12 residues. V lost 2 bases and J lost 7, with 6 bases in between. Germline lookup yields CDR1 MNHNS and CDR2 SASEGT. CDR3 amino acids: CASSEPGNEQFF. For the CDR3, the DNA is TGTGCCAGCAGTGAACCAGGGAATGAGCAGTTCTTC.

The chain uses TRBV4-1 and TRBJ2-2; 9 bases match TRBD2. The J segment lost 4 bases and the V segment lost 1 base, leaving 4 bases of the junction unmatched. This CDR3 is 16 amino acids long. Germline CDR1 reads MGHRA; CDR2 reads YSYEKL. The CDR3 loop is CASSQVGRGGTGELFF. The CDR3 nucleotides read TGCGCCAGCAGCCAAGTTGGGCGGGGGGGCACCGGGGAGCTGTTTTTT.

The V and J genes are TRBV5-1 and TRBJ2-3; possibly TRBD1 for D (5 bases). The germline V gene has CDR1 SGHRS and CDR2 YFSETQ. The CDR3 is 15 amino acids. V was trimmed by 4 bases and J by 1 base, leaving 13 bases between them. CDR3: CASSAQGWGTDTQYF. The DNA for the CDR3 is TGCGCCAGCAGCGCTCAGGGATGGGGCACAGATACGCAGTATTTT.

The chain is built from TRBV6-5 and TRBJ2-7; 7 nucleotides agree with TRBD1. Per germline, CDR1 MNHEY and CDR2 SVGAGI. The CDR3 is 15 amino acids. V dropped 6 bases and J dropped 7; count of bases not matched to a gene: 15. The CDR3: CASRPTGAVRREQYF. In DNA, the CDR3 is TGTGCCAGCAGACCTACAGGGGCGGTCCGGAGGGAGCAGTACTTC.

Comments on this clone: At the DNA level, this CDR3 is encoded by other sequences in the same sample as well. The rearrangement links TRBV7-9 to TRBJ2-2; 9 bases are a match to TRBD2. This CDR3 region has 16 residues. Germline trimming cut 0 bases from V and 4 bases from J; bases unmatched to any gene: 3. Germline-derived CDR1 and CDR2 are SEHNR and FQNEAQ (reference sequence). This chain's CDR3 is CASSLASGSSTGELFF. CDR3 sequence (DNA): TGTGCCAGCAGCTTAGCTAGCGGGAGCAGCACCGGGGAGCTGTTTTTT.

The V call is TRBV9, the J call TRBJ1-4; D might be TRBD1 (6 bases). CDR1 and CDR2 (germline): SGDLS, YYNGEE. The CDR3 consists of 15 residues. V lost 2 bases and J lost 3, with 11 bases in between. DNA for the CDR3: TGTGCCAGCAGCGTCCTAGGGACACCTAATGAAAAACTGTTTTTT. It encodes CASSVLGTPNEKLFF. The entire variable domain, with the rest obtained from reference TRBV9 and TRBJ1-4, is as follows: DSGVTQTPKHLITATGQRVTLRCSPRSGDLSVYWYQQSLDQGLQFLIQYYNGEERAKGNILERFSAQQFPDLHSELNLSSLELGDSALYFCASSVLGTPNEKLFFGSGTQLSVL.

This chain connects TRBV18 to TRBJ1-1; possible D gene TRBD1, 6 bases. V was cut by 5 bases and J by 1 base, with 8 bases left in between. The CDR3 consists of 13 residues. The V gene's germline CDR1 is KGHSH and CDR2 LQKENI. Here the CDR3 DNA reads TGTGCCAGCTCAACGGGACAGAACACTGAAGCTTTCTTT. Amino acids: CASSTGQNTEAFF.

The rearrangement joins TRBV30 to TRBJ1-1; D is unclear. Germline V gives CDR1 GTSNPN, CDR2 SVGIG (reference sequence). Trimming stripped 5 bases from V and 1 base from J, with 8 bases between. This CDR3 comprises 12 residues. Here the CDR3 reads CAWSQANTEAFF. For the CDR3, the DNA is TGTGCCTGGTCCCAGGCGAACACTGAAGCTTTCTTT. The full variable domain, with the rest looked up from reference TRBV30 and TRBJ1-1, is SQTIHQWPATLVQPVGSPLSLECTVEGTSNPNLYWYRQAAGRGLQLLFYSVGIGQISSEVPQNLSASRPQDRQFILSSKKLLLSDSGFYLCAWSQANTEAFFGQGTRLTVV.

The chain carries TRBV2 and TRBJ2-7; D call uncertain. The CDR3 extends over 11 amino acids. Trimming stripped 4 bases from V and 4 bases from J, with 5 bases between. CDR1 is SNHLY and CDR2 is FYNNEI in the germline V gene. CDR3 sequence reads: CASSVRYEQYF. CDR3 sequence (DNA): TGTGCCAGCAGTGTGAGATACGAGCAGTACTTC.

The chain carries TRBV5-1 and TRBJ2-3; 7 nucleotides match TRBD1. There are 14 residues in the CDR3. Germline assignment: CDR1 SGHRS and CDR2 YFSETQ. The trim removed 0 bases at V and 4 bases at J, leaving 2 bases unmatched. The CDR3 region is CASSLGQGADTQYF. CDR3 nucleotide sequence: TGCGCCAGCAGCTTGGGGCAGGGGGCAGATACGCAGTATTTT.

The V gene is TRBV5-4, the J gene TRBJ2-3, with 9 nucleotides matching TRBD2. The CDR3 contains 17 residues. Germline trimming cut 4 bases from V and 2 bases from J; bases unmatched to any gene: 11. CDR1 is SGHNT and CDR2 is YYREEE in the germline V gene (reference sequence). CDR3 nucleotide sequence: TGTGCCAGCAGCCAACCATCTAGCGGGGTGTCCACAGATACGCAGTATTTT. This sequence encodes CASSQPSSGVSTDTQYF. The full variable domain, its missing parts supplied by reference TRBV5-4 and TRBJ2-3, is ETGVTQSPTHLIKTRGQQVTLRCSSQSGHNTVSWYQQALGQGPQFIFQYYREEENGRGNFPPRFSGLQFPNYSSELNVNALELDDSALYLCASSQPSSGVSTDTQYFGPGTRLTVL.

This sequence joins TRBV19 and TRBJ2-1; TRBD1 is a possible D gene (5 bases). Trimming stripped 8 bases from V and 6 bases from J, with 17 bases between. Germline CDR1 is LNHDA and CDR2 is SQIVND (reference sequence). The CDR3 consists of 14 residues. Here the CDR3 reads CASPLATVGNEQFF. The CDR3 DNA is TGTGCCAGTCCCCTCGCGACAGTTGGCAATGAGCAGTTCTTC.

The V call is TRBV9, the J call TRBJ2-2, with 15 positions matching TRBD2. CDR3 length: 18 residues. Per the germline V gene, CDR1 is SGDLS and CDR2 is YYNGEE. The V gene end was trimmed by 0 bases and the J gene end by 3 bases; junction bases not matched to a gene: 3. Written as DNA, the CDR3 is TGTGCCAGCAGCGTAGGGACTAGCGGGGGGGCAGACACCGGGGAGCTGTTTTTT. Translating gives CASSVGTSGGADTGELFF.

This chain connects TRBV6-1 to TRBJ2-1; TRBD2 might be the D (5 bases). V was shortened by 7 bases and J by 7 bases, with 20 bases between the two germline ends. Germline V gene data show CDR1 as MNHNS and CDR2 as SASEGT. There are 15 residues in the CDR3. The CDR3 loop is CASTVLVVPGNEQFF. The CDR3 nucleotides read TGTGCCAGCACCGTACTAGTTGTCCCTGGGAATGAGCAGTTCTTC.

CDR3 sequence reads: CASSPGGSWGELFF. The CDR3 DNA reads as TGTGCCAGCAGTCCCGGGGGGTCGTGGGGGGAGCTGTTTTTT. V gene TRBV28 combines with J gene TRBJ2-2, with 7 bases that match TRBD2. Germline V gene data show CDR1 as MDHEN and CDR2 as SYDVKM. The CDR3 is 14 amino acids. With V trimmed by 5 bases and J by 8 bases, 8 bases remained unmatched.

This chain links TRBV7-2 with TRBJ2-7; 9 bases are a match to TRBD1. V lost 5 bases to trimming and J lost 1 base; unmatched junction nucleotides: 6. Germline CDR1 is SGHTA and CDR2 is FQGNSA. The CDR3 is made up of 15 amino acids. CDR3 residues: CASSPGTGKSYEQYF. The CDR3 nucleotides are TGTGCCAGCAGCCCCGGGACAGGGAAATCCTACGAGCAGTACTTC.

This chain links TRBV5-1 with TRBJ2-2; TRBD1 aligns across 8 bases. Unmatched junction bases numbered 9, after V lost 0 bases and J lost 5 bases. The CDR3 is 17 residues long. CDR1 is SGHRS and CDR2 is YFSETQ in the germline V gene. Here the CDR3 DNA reads TGCGCCAGCAGCTTGGTCCGGGACAGGTCGGTTACCGGGGAGCTGTTTTTT. The encoded protein is CASSLVRDRSVTGELFF.

The CDR3 DNA reads as TGTGCCAGTAGCGTCGGGACAGTGAGCTACGAGCAGTACTTC. Translation gives CASSVGTVSYEQYF. The chain has TRBV19 and TRBJ2-7; 7 positions agree with TRBD1. CDR1 and CDR2 (germline): LNHDA, SQIVND (reference sequence). Trimming removed 6 bases from V and 3 bases from J; junction bases left unmatched: 8. The CDR3 contains 14 residues. Filled out from reference TRBV19 and TRBJ2-7, the complete variable domain reads DGGITQSPKYLFRKEGQNVTLSCEQNLNHDAMYWYRQDPGQGLRLIYYSQIVNDFQKGDIAEGYSVSREKKESFPLTVTSAQKNPTAFYLCASSVGTVSYEQYFGPGTRLTVT.